This T cell receptor (beta chain) was captured by sequencing in a study of cytomegalovirus exposure and HLA in healthy donors. The length of the CDR3 is 16 residues. V gave up 6 bases and J gave up 5 bases; unmatched junction bases: 9. Germline values: CDR1 KGHSH, CDR2 LQKENI. With 60 Vbeta and 13 Jbeta primers, the PCR was carried out. TCRdb keeps only in-frame clones here, not all; method: immunoSEQ multiplex PCR. The sample table includes tens of thousands of clones. The V and J genes are TRBV18 and TRBJ2-1, with 11 nucleotides matching TRBD2. This clonotype was sampled from a woman aged 25 to 39 in good health and CMV-seronegative. Sample: PBMCs. The CDR3 loop is CASSPSSGGSDNEQFF. The CDR3 region has the DNA TGTGCCAGCTCTCCCTCTAGCGGGGGGTCCGACAATGAGCAGTTCTTC.